This T cell receptor beta chain was sequenced for a study of human T cells and chemical hapten exposure. This clonotype was seen ten or more times. Its antigen is as yet unknown. Study results and limitations: Versus controls, expanded TCRs had significantly more large CDR3 similarity clusters. The presence of alopecia in the donors means their immune response may differ from healthy people's.

Germline CDR1 reads MDHEN; CDR2 reads SYDVKM. Trimming removed 3 bases from V and 4 bases from J, with 8 bases in between. The CDR3 contains 13 residues. Attachment of unique molecular identifiers to individual cDNA molecules was performed in the library. TCRdb re-derived calls from the RACE reads in MiXCR, one entry per CDR3 protein. This table has around 380,000 distinct CDR3 sequences, 5% to 6.5% appearing once. The time point is: pre-sensitization, week 0. As for treatment: therapeutic diphenylcyclopropenone sensitization with weekly scalp DPC. The authors extracted total RNA from unfractionated whole blood.

The chain combines TRBV28 with TRBJ2-3; D gene uncertain. Sequenced material: whole blood, taken in connection with sensitization to the hapten diphenylcyclopropenone (DPC). This receptor was obtained from a woman aged 18-35 years with alopecia areata. Some clones in this sample may be carry-over from other donors' samples. Written as DNA, the CDR3 is TGTGCCAGCAGTTTGACCCACTCAGATACGCAGTATTTT. Its protein product is CASSLTHSDTQYF.